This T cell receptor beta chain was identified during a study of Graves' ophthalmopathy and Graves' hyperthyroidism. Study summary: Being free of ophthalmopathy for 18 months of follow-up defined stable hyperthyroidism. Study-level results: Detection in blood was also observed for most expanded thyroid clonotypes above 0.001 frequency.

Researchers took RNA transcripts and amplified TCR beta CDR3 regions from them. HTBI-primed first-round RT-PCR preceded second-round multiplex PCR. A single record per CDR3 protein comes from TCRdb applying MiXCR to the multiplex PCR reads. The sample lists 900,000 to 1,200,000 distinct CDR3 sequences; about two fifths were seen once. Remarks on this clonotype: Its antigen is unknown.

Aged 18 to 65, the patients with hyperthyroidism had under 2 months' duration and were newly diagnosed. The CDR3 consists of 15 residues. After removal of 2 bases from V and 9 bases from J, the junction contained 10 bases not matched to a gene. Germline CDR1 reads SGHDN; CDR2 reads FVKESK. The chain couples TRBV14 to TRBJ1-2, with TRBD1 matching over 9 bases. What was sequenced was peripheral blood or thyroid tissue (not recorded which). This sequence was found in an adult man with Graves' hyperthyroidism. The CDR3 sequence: CASSQYRDRAVSYTF. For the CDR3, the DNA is TGTGCCAGCAGCCAATATCGGGACAGGGCCGTGAGCTACACCTTC. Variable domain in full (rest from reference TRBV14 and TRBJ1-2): EAGVTQFPSHSVIEKGQTVTLRCDPISGHDNLYWYRRVMGKEIKFLLHFVKESKQDESGMPNNRFLAERTGGTYSTLKVQPAELEDSGVYFCASSQYRDRAVSYTFGSGTRLTVV.